A single sample is the source of the 10 T cell receptor beta chains below, sequenced in a study of blood T cell repertoires in COVID-19. Sequenced by immunoSEQ multiplex PCR; TCRdb stores in-frame clones only, minus some. The sample includes approximately 460,000 clones, roughly 89% of them seen just once. The sequencing input was peripheral blood. The receptors stem from a man between 18 and 29 years old with COVID-19, enrolled during active disease.

The gene calls are TRBV5-6 and TRBJ2-3; the match to TRBD2 covers 8 bases. The CDR3 has 17 residues. CDR1 is SGHDT, CDR2 YYEEEE, per germline. Germline trimming cut 4 bases from V and 4 bases from J; bases unmatched to any gene: 14. The CDR3 region is CASSRPLAAYWADTQYF. CDR3 bases: TGTGCCAGCAGCAGACCACTAGCGGCCTACTGGGCAGATACGCAGTATTTT.

This chain connects TRBV15 to TRBJ1-3, with D possibly matching TRBD1 (5 bases). Trimming left V 0 bases short and J 7 bases short, with 13 bases between. Per the germline V gene, CDR1 is LNHNV and CDR2 is YYDKDF (reference sequence). The CDR3 has 15 amino acids. This CDR3 reads CATSRDVGGWNTIYF. CDR3 sequence (DNA): TGTGCCACCAGCAGAGATGTTGGGGGGTGGAACACCATATATTTT.

On this clone itself: The sample carries other DNA sequences with the same CDR3. V is TRBV5-1 and J is TRBJ2-7, with D tentatively TRBD1 (6 bases). This CDR3 region has 12 residues. CDR1 is SGHRS, CDR2 YFSETQ, per germline. V lost 2 bases to trimming and J lost 6 bases, with 9 bases between them. CDR3 DNA: TGCGCCAGCAGCTTACAGGGTGGCGAGCAGTACTTC. It encodes CASSLQGGEQYF. Supplemented by reference TRBV5-1 and TRBJ2-7, the full variable domain reads KAGVTQTPRYLIKTRGQQVTLSCSPISGHRSVSWYQQTPGQGLQFLFEYFSETQRNKGNFPGRFSGRQFSNSRSEMNVSTLELGDSALYLCASSLQGGEQYFGPGTRLTVT.

This chain links TRBV27 with TRBJ1-3; D not resolved. The length of the CDR3 is 15 residues. Between the trimmed V and J ends, which lost 3 bases and 2 bases, there was a span of 11 bases. CDR1 is MNHEY, CDR2 SMNVEV, per germline (reference sequence). The CDR3 loop reads CASSFGVTPGNTIYF. For the CDR3, the DNA is TGTGCCAGCAGTTTCGGGGTTACCCCTGGAAACACCATATATTTT.

The rearrangement joins TRBV7-9 to TRBJ2-7; 9 bases map to TRBD1. The CDR3 spans 16 residues. The germline gives CDR1 SEHNR, CDR2 FQNEAQ (reference sequence). V was pared by 6 bases and J by 3 bases, with 12 bases of the junction left unmatched. The CDR3 region has the DNA TGTGCCAGCAGGCCCTCCGGGACAGGGAACGTCTACGAGCAGTACTTC. Its protein is CASRPSGTGNVYEQYF.

The chain has TRBV6-5 and TRBJ2-5; TRBD1 aligns across 9 bases. CDR3 length equals 14 residues. Germline V lookup: CDR1 MNHEY, CDR2 SVGAGI. V lost 6 bases, J lost 4 bases, and 6 bases stayed unmatched. The CDR3 DNA sequence: TGTGCCAGCAGCACAGACAGGGGGGGAGAGACCCAGTACTTC. The encoded protein is CASSTDRGGETQYF.

This clone was counted a single time. V is TRBV27 and J is TRBJ1-1, with 8 bases fitting TRBD1. This CDR3 comprises 14 residues. V was clipped by 5 bases and J by 7 bases; unmatched bases: 9. From germline, CDR1 is MNHEY and CDR2 SMNVEV (reference sequence). The CDR3 region has the DNA TGTGCCAGCAGTCCCGGACAGGGTCCATTTGAAGCTTTCTTT. This encodes CASSPGQGPFEAFF.

The chain is built from TRBV19 and TRBJ1-2; the match to TRBD1 covers 8 bases. The V segment lost 4 bases and the J segment 5 bases; nucleotides outside the gene matches: 9. This CDR3 has 15 residues. The germline CDR1 and CDR2 sequences are LNHDA and SQIVND (reference sequence). In DNA, the CDR3 is TGTGCCAGTAGTAAACCGGGACAGGCAAAATATGGCTACACCTTC. It is translated as CASSKPGQAKYGYTF.

The chain couples TRBV19 to TRBJ2-1; TRBD1 aligns across 12 bases. Per germline, CDR1 LNHDA and CDR2 SQIVND (reference sequence). Unmatched junction bases numbered 8, after V lost 8 bases and J lost 9 bases. The CDR3 consists of 14 residues. The CDR3: CASSPGQGAGEQFF. In DNA, the CDR3 is TGTGCCAGTTCCCCGGGACAGGGGGCCGGTGAGCAGTTCTTC.

The J gene is TRBJ2-5, the V gene TRBV7-9; 9 positions agree with TRBD2. V lost 5 bases and J lost 0; bases outside the gene matches: 4. The CDR3 is made up of 15 amino acids. CDR1 and CDR2 (germline): SEHNR, FQNEAQ (reference sequence). The CDR3 nucleotides are TGTGCCAGCAGCCCACTAGCGGGTAACCAAGAGACCCAGTACTTC. This sequence encodes CASSPLAGNQETQYF.